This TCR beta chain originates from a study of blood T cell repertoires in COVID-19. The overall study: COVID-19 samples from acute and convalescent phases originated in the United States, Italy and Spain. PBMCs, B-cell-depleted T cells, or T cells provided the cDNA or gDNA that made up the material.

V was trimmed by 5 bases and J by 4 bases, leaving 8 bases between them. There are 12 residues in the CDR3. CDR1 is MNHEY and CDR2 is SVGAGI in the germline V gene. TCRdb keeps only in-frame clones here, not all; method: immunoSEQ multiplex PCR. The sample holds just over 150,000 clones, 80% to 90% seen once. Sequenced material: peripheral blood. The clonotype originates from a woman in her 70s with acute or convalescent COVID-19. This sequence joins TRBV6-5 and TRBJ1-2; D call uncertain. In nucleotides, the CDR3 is TGTGCCAGCAGTCAACAATCCTATGGCTACACCTTC. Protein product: CASSQQSYGYTF.